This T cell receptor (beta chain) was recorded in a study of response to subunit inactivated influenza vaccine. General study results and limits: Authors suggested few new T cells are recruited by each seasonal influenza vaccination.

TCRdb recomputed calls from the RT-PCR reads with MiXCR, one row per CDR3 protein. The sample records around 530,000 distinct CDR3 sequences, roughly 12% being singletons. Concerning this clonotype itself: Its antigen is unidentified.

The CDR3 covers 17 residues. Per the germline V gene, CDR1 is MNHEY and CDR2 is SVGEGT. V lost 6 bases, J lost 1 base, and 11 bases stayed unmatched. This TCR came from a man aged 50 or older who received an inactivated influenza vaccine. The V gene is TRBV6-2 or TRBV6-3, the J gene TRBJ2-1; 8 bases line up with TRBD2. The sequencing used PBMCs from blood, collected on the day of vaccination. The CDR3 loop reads CASRGIAGIGSYNEQFF. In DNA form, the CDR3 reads TGTGCCAGCAGGGGAATAGCGGGAATTGGGTCCTACAATGAGCAGTTCTTC.